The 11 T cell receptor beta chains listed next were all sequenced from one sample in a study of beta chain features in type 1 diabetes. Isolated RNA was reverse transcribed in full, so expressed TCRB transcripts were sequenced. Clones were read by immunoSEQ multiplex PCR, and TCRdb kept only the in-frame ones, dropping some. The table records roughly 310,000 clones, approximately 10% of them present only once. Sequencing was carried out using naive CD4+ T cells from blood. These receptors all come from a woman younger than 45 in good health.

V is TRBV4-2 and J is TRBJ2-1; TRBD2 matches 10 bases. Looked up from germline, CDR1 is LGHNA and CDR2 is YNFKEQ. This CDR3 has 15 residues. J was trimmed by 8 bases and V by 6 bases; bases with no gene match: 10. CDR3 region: CASRPAGGPVDEQFF. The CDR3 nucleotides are TGTGCCAGCAGACCAGCGGGAGGGCCAGTCGATGAGCAGTTCTTC.

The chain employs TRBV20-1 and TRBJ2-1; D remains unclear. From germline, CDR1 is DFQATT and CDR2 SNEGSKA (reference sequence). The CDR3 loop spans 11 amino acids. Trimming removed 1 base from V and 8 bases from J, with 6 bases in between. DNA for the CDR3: TGCAGTGCTAGAGTATTCGATGAGCAGTTCTTC. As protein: CSARVFDEQFF.

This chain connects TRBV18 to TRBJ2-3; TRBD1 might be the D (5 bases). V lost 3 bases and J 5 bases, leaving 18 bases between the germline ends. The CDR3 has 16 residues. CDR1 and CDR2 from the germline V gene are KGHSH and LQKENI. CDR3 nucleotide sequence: TGTGCCAGCTCACCGGATTTGGGCAGGGTCGGAGATACGCAGTATTTT. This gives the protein CASSPDLGRVGDTQYF. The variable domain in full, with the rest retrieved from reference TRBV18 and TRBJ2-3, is NAGVMQNPRHLVRRRGQEARLRCSPMKGHSHVYWYRQLPEEGLKFMVYLQKENIIDESGMPKERFSAEFPKEGPSILRIQQVVRGDSAAYFCASSPDLGRVGDTQYFGPGTRLTVL.

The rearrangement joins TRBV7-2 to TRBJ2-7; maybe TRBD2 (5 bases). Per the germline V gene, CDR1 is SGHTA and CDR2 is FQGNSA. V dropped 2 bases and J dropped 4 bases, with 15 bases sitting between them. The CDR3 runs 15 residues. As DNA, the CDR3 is TGTGCCAGCAGCTTAAGTCCGGGGTTGGGGTACGAGCAGTACTTC. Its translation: CASSLSPGLGYEQYF.

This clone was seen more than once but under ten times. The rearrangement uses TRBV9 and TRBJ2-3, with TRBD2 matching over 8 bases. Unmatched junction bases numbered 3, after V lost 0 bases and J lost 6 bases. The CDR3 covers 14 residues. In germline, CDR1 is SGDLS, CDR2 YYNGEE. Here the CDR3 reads CASSVAIAGDTQYF. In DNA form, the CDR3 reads TGTGCCAGCAGCGTAGCCATAGCGGGGGATACGCAGTATTTT.

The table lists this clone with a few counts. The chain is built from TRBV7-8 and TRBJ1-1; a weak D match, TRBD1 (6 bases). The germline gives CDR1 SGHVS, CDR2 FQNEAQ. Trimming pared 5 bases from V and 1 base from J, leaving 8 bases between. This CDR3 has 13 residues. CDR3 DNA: TGTGCCAGCAGCCGGGGACAGAACACTGAAGCTTTCTTT. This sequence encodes CASSRGQNTEAFF.

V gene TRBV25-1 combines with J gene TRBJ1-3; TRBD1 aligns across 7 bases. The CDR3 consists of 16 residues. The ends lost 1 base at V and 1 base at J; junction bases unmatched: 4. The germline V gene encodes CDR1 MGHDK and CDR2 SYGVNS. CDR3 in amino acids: CASSELIQGSGNTIYF. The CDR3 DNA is TGTGCCAGCAGTGAATTAATACAGGGGTCTGGAAACACCATATATTTT.

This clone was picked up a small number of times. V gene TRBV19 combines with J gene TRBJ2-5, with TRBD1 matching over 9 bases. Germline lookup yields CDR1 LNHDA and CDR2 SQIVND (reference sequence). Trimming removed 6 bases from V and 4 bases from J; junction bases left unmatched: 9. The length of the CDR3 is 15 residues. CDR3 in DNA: TGTGCCAGTAGGTTGGGACAGGGAGTGGGAGAGACCCAGTACTTC. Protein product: CASRLGQGVGETQYF. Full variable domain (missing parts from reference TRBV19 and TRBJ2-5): DGGITQSPKYLFRKEGQNVTLSCEQNLNHDAMYWYRQDPGQGLRLIYYSQIVNDFQKGDIAEGYSVSREKKESFPLTVTSAQKNPTAFYLCASRLGQGVGETQYFGPGTRLLVL.

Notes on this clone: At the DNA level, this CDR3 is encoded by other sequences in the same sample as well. The CDR3 region has the DNA TGTGCCAGCACTACAGGGGGCACTGGGGCCAACGTCCTGACTTTC. Its protein product is CASTTGGTGANVLTF. The V call is TRBV28, the J call TRBJ2-6, with 9 bases aligning to TRBD1. Germline CDR1 MDHEN, CDR2 SYDVKM. Trimming removed 7 bases from V and 2 bases from J; junction bases left unmatched: 3. The CDR3 length is 15 residues.

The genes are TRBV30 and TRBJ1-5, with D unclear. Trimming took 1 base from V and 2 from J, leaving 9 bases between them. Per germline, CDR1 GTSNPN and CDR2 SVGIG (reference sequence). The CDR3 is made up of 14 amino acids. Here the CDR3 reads CAWSAQVGNQPQHF. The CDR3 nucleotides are TGTGCCTGGAGTGCGCAGGTAGGCAATCAGCCCCAGCATTTT.

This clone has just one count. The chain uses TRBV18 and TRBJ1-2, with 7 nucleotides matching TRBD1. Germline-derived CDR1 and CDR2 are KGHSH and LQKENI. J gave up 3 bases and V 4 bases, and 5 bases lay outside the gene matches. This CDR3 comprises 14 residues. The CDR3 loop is CASSRGDRDYGYTF. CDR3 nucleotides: TGTGCCAGCTCACGGGGCGACAGGGACTATGGCTACACCTTC.